Only one count was recorded for the clone carrying this T cell receptor (beta chain). Per the study methods: Cell counts per sample came from amplifying reference gene primers. Sequencing was performed with immunoSEQ multiplex PCR; in TCRdb, only in-frame clones are kept and a portion is missing. Clone size and the V and J calls come from that table; the DNA yielded D and trimming. The data show about 70,000 clones, about 82% seen once. The germline gives CDR1 LNHDA, CDR2 SQIVND (reference sequence). This CDR3 is 11 amino acids long. V lost 6 bases and J lost 10, with 12 bases in between. This entry comes from a study of blood T cell repertoires in COVID-19. Study context: T cells, B-cell-depleted T cells, or PBMCs supplied cDNA or gDNA.

This receptor was obtained from a woman aged 60-75 years with acute or convalescent COVID-19. The chain is built from TRBV19 and TRBJ1-1; D might be TRBD1 (6 bases). Input material: peripheral blood. CDR3 sequence: CASRNRAAAFF. The CDR3 DNA sequence: TGTGCCAGTAGGAACAGGGCGGCAGCTTTCTTT. The full variable domain, rest sourced from reference TRBV19 and TRBJ1-1, is DGGITQSPKYLFRKEGQNVTLSCEQNLNHDAMYWYRQDPGQGLRLIYYSQIVNDFQKGDIAEGYSVSREKKESFPLTVTSAQKNPTAFYLCASRNRAAAFFGQGTRLTVV.